One T cell receptor beta chain is described in this entry. This sample is drawn from a study of shared clonotypes between healthy human individuals. The assay was immunoSEQ multiplex PCR, and TCRdb's table has in-frame clones only and misses some. This sample yields about 470,000 clones, of which about four fifths are seen a single time; approximately 13% belongs to the top ten. This TCR was sampled from a woman aged 40 to 50 in good health. Some clones in this sample may be carry-over from other donors' samples. Sequences were obtained from PBMCs.

The CDR3 DNA follows: TGTGCCAGCAGCTGGGCAGGAGAAACCTACGAGCAGTACTTC. It yields the protein CASSWAGETYEQYF. V and J are TRBV5-6 and TRBJ2-7; no clear D gene. The CDR3 runs 14 residues. Trimming cost V 3 bases and J 2 bases, with 12 bases left between them. Germline CDR1 reads SGHDT; CDR2 reads YYEEEE.